Given below is one T cell receptor (beta chain) in context. Germline CDR1 is SGHTA and CDR2 is FQGTGA. The CDR3 length is 15 residues. Deletions cut 5 bases from V and 0 bases from J, with 14 bases between. In the original processing: Reference gene primer amplification gave estimated nucleated cell counts. Clones were sequenced by immunoSEQ multiplex PCR, and TCRdb holds only the in-frame ones, with some missing. V, J and clone size are taken as reported in that table, and D and trimming were inferred from the DNA itself. The sample contains hundreds of thousands of clones, roughly nine tenths of which appear only once. This entry belongs to a study of blood T cell repertoires in COVID-19. Study information: Some COVID-19 samples were acute and others convalescent; all came from the United States, Italy and Spain.

The TCR comes from a young woman who had recovered from COVID-19. The chain links TRBV7-3 to TRBJ2-7; D might be TRBD2 (6 bases). The sample taken for sequencing was peripheral blood. CDR3 amino acids: CASSLSAGPSYEQYF. CDR3 in DNA: TGTGCCAGCAGCCTTTCAGCGGGTCCCTCCTACGAGCAGTACTTC.